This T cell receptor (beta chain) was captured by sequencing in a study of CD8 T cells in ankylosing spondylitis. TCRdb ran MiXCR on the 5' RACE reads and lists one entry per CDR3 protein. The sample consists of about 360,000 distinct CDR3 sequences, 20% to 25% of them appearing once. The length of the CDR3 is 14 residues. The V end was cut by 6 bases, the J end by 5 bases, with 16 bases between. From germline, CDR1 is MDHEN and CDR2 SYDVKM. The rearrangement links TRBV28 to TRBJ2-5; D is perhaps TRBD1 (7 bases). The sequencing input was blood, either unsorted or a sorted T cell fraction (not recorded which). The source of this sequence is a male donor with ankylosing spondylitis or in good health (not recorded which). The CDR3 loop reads CASSLPGGWETQYF. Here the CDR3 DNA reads TGTGCCAGCAGCCTACCAGGGGGGTGGGAGACCCAGTACTTC.